This is a list of T cell receptor beta chains from one sample in a study of blood T cell repertoires in COVID-19. Sequencing was performed with immunoSEQ multiplex PCR; in TCRdb, only in-frame clones are kept and a portion is missing. The sample has 650,000 to 800,000 clones; around 90% are singletons. The sample taken for sequencing was peripheral blood. The receptors come from a woman between 18 and 29 years old with acute or convalescent COVID-19. The CDR3 runs from the conserved cysteine through the conserved F or W. The order of the fields is J gene, V gene, CDR3 protein.

>TRBJ1-1|TRBV5-6
CASSLAGGFGEAFF
>TRBJ2-2|TRBV11-2
CASTPRVGGANTGELFF
>TRBJ1-1|TRBV9
CASSVGQGVTKTGNTEAFF
>TRBJ2-1|TRBV9
CASSVEGGRGGSYNEQFF
>TRBJ2-7|TRBV12-5
CASGLAPGTVSYEQYF
>TRBJ2-5|TRBV5-6
CASSWGQGGETQYF
>TRBJ1-2|TRBV15
CATSRDSNYGYTF
>TRBJ2-7|TRBV25-1
CASSGTGIYEQYF
>TRBJ2-6|TRBV10-2
CASSEQGEANVLTF
>TRBJ2-3|TRBV27
CASSLQGDTQYF
>TRBJ1-5|TRBV6-2/TRBV6-3
CASSSAGYSNQPQHF
>TRBJ2-7|TRBV7-3
CASRLSRDTLSLQYF
>TRBJ1-3|TRBV24-1
CATSKLTGGNSGNTIYF
>TRBJ1-2|TRBV24-1
CATSALGGDRGVYGYTF
>TRBJ1-1|TRBV7-2
CARGGGRVTEAFF
>TRBJ1-2|TRBV9
CASSVGNQGNYGYTF
>TRBJ2-2|TRBV4-1
CASRTGGTGELFF
>TRBJ1-1|TRBV5-1
CASSLRNWQAEGMNTEAFF
>TRBJ1-2|TRBV19
CASSMGTGPLDYGYTF
>TRBJ2-7|TRBV13
CASSSAGGSYEQYF
>TRBJ1-4|TRBV9
CASSVLQGANEKLFF
>TRBJ1-1|TRBV10-3
CATSFLDRNENTEAFF
>TRBJ1-2|TRBV20-1
CSAPGYGYTF
>TRBJ1-2|TRBV23-1
CASSLGRGCTNYGYTF
>TRBJ1-2|TRBV28
CASSFDTGGFYGYTF
>TRBJ1-1|TRBV4-1
CASSPPGRADTEAFF
>TRBJ2-1|TRBV27
CASTVIIPRGVTYNEQFF
>TRBJ1-2|TRBV6-5
CASSSPGNYGYTF
>TRBJ1-2|TRBV6-5
CASSYFQGAANYGYTF
>TRBJ2-7|TRBV5-6
CASSLKDIGYEQYF
>TRBJ2-3|TRBV28
CASSSLAGADTQYF
>TRBJ2-7|TRBV11-2
CASSLSGGAGEQYF
>TRBJ1-1|TRBV27
CASSPGTGVAEAFF
>TRBJ1-4|TRBV25-1
CASSEWGQALEKLFF
>TRBJ1-2|TRBV6-2/TRBV6-3
CASSYGGEAYTF